A single sample is the source of the 21 T cell receptor beta chains below, sequenced in a study of blood T cell repertoires in COVID-19. Only in-frame clones appear in the TCRdb table, and some are missing; sequencing was by immunoSEQ multiplex PCR. The table includes about 260,000 clones, over 70% detected once. Sequencing input: peripheral blood. The receptor set was obtained from a woman between 40 and 55 years old who had recovered from COVID-19.

Only a few counts were recorded for this clone. The chain combines TRBV3-1 (or the pseudogene TRBV3-2) with TRBJ2-7; 7 bases are shared with TRBD1. V lost 1 base, J lost 3 bases, and 9 bases stayed unmatched. Germline V lookup: CDR1 LGHDT, CDR2 YNNKEL (reference sequence). There are 16 residues in the CDR3. The chain's CDR3 is CASSQGFGDSSYEQYF. The CDR3 DNA is TGTGCCAGCAGCCAAGGGTTTGGGGACAGCAGCTACGAGCAGTACTTC.

Concerning this clone: One end of the junction does not line up with germline, which may come from a read error. This sample also contains other DNA sequences that code for the same CDR3. This chain links TRBV3-1 (or the pseudogene TRBV3-2) with TRBJ1-1, with 7 bases lining up with TRBD1. Germline V gene lookup returns CDR1 LGHDT and CDR2 YNNKEL (reference sequence). The CDR3 length is 14 residues. CDR3 bases: TGTGCCAGCAGCCGGGACAGCTTGAACACTGAAGCTTTTTTT. Translating gives CASSRDSLNTEAFF.

V gene TRBV5-6 combines with J gene TRBJ1-1; no firm D call. Germline V CDR1 and CDR2: SGHDT, YYEEEE. V was clipped by 4 bases and J by 3 bases, with 10 bases between them. This CDR3 is 13 amino acids long. CDR3 sequence reads: CASSLGQYTEAFF. The CDR3 DNA reads TGTGCCAGCAGCCTGGGTCAGTACACTGAAGCTTTCTTT.

This chain links TRBV9 with TRBJ2-7, with D possibly TRBD1 on 6 matching bases. Between the trimmed V and J ends, which lost 3 bases and 2 bases, there was a span of 12 bases. The germline V gene has CDR1 SGDLS and CDR2 YYNGEE. This CDR3 is built from 14 residues. The CDR3 loop is CASSGGQTTYEQYF. DNA for the CDR3: TGTGCCAGCAGCGGGGGACAAACTACCTACGAGCAGTACTTC.

The V gene is TRBV30, the J gene TRBJ1-4; D gene unclear. Germline V CDR1 and CDR2: GTSNPN, SVGIG (reference sequence). This CDR3 region has 13 residues. V was clipped by 1 base and J by 7 bases, with 10 bases between them. CDR3 nucleotides: TGTGCCTGGAGTGGTAGAGGCGGTGAAAAACTGTTTTTT. It encodes CAWSGRGGEKLFF.

This sequence joins TRBV5-4 and TRBJ1-1; D remains unclear. Looked up from germline, CDR1 is SGHNT and CDR2 is YYREEE (reference sequence). Trimming pared 4 bases from V and 0 bases from J, leaving 13 bases between. The CDR3 consists of 15 residues. CDR3 bases: TGTGCCAGCAGCCGGGAAGTTGTCATGAACACTGAAGCTTTCTTT. It yields the protein CASSREVVMNTEAFF.

As concerns this clone: The junction departs from germline at one end; a sequencing error may be responsible. The genes are TRBV6-5 and TRBJ2-7; D is unclear. From germline, CDR1 is MNHEY and CDR2 SVGAGI. This CDR3 spans 15 amino acids. The CDR3: CASSDSAGWSNEQYF. The CDR3 region has the DNA TGTGCCAGCAGTGACTCGGCAGGCTGGTCCAACGAGCAGTACTTC.

This chain joins TRBV5-4 and TRBJ2-3, with TRBD2 matching over 8 bases. Germline V gives CDR1 SGHNT, CDR2 YYREEE (reference sequence). V gave up 4 bases and J gave up 4 bases; unmatched junction bases: 8. The CDR3 sequence is 15 residues long. The CDR3 loop is CASSNGGAVADTQYF. CDR3 in DNA: TGTGCCAGCAGCAACGGGGGGGCCGTGGCAGATACGCAGTATTTT.

V gene TRBV5-6 combines with J gene TRBJ2-1; 11 bases are a match to TRBD2. Germline V gene data show CDR1 as SGHDT and CDR2 as YYEEEE. CDR3 length: 16 amino acids. V gave up 4 bases and J gave up 2 bases; unmatched junction bases: 5. The CDR3 loop is CASSPTSGNTYNEQFF. In DNA form, the CDR3 reads TGTGCCAGCAGCCCGACTAGCGGGAACACCTACAATGAGCAGTTCTTC.

J is TRBJ2-2 and V is TRBV7-6; 8 bases match TRBD2. The CDR3 length is 15 residues. The ends lost 8 bases at V and 4 bases at J; junction bases unmatched: 9. The V gene's germline CDR1 is SGHVS and CDR2 FNYEAQ. The CDR3 protein is CASGGSGRATGELFF. The CDR3 DNA is TGTGCCAGCGGGGGGTCCGGGAGGGCCACCGGGGAGCTGTTTTTT.

This clone was seen a single time. This sequence joins TRBV11-2 and TRBJ2-7; 9 bases align to TRBD1. The germline V gene encodes CDR1 SGHAT and CDR2 FQNNGV. The V gene end was trimmed by 3 bases and the J gene end by 4 bases; junction bases not matched to a gene: 7. The CDR3 is made up of 15 amino acids. CDR3 loop: CASSLRTGEVYEQYF. Here the CDR3 DNA reads TGTGCCAGCAGCTTGCGGACAGGGGAGGTATACGAGCAGTACTTC.

J is TRBJ2-5 and V is TRBV14, with TRBD1 matching 10 bases. V trimming: 4 bases; J trimming: 5 bases; junction bases outside the gene matches: 10. Germline CDR1 and CDR2: SGHDN and FVKESK. The CDR3 runs to 16 residues. CDR3 protein: CASSRWGTGAGETQYF. In nucleotides, the CDR3 is TGTGCCAGCAGCCGCTGGGGGACAGGGGCGGGTGAGACCCAGTACTTC.

The chain couples TRBV7-9 to TRBJ1-4; the D is unclear. Germline CDR1 is SEHNR and CDR2 is FQNEAQ (reference sequence). Deletions cut 5 bases from V and 6 bases from J, with 10 bases between. The CDR3 is 13 amino acids. The CDR3 DNA sequence: TGTGCCAGCAGCCAAGAGTCCTATGAAAAACTGTTTTTT. Its protein is CASSQESYEKLFF.

The V call is TRBV11-1, the J call TRBJ1-2; D possibly corresponds to TRBD1 (6 bases). V lost 5 bases to trimming and J lost 4 bases, with 11 bases between them. The germline gives CDR1 SGHAT, CDR2 FQDESV (reference sequence). CDR3 length: 13 amino acids. This CDR3 is CASSARGFYGYTF. DNA of the CDR3: TGTGCCAGCAGCGCCAGGGGATTCTATGGCTACACCTTC.

In this sample, this clone turned up once. V gene TRBV7-3 combines with J gene TRBJ1-1; 7 bases agree with TRBD1. J was trimmed by 5 bases and V by 2 bases; bases with no gene match: 5. Germline V lookup: CDR1 SGHTA, CDR2 FQGTGA. The CDR3 spans 14 residues. The CDR3 is CASSLQGGETEAFF. CDR3 DNA sequence: TGTGCCAGCAGCTTACAGGGGGGAGAGACTGAAGCTTTCTTT.

This clone was observed once. The chain couples TRBV30 to TRBJ2-7; D possibly corresponds to TRBD2 (6 bases). Germline loops: CDR1 GTSNPN, CDR2 SVGIG (reference sequence). Trimming took 1 base from V and 6 from J, leaving 13 bases between them. This CDR3 comprises 13 residues. CDR3 sequence (DNA): TGTGCCTGGAGTGCCCAGGAGGGTGGCGAGCAGTACTTC. Translating it yields CAWSAQEGGEQYF.

J is TRBJ1-1 and V is TRBV7-2; D is perhaps TRBD1 (6 bases). Trimming removed 5 bases at V and 0 bases at J, with 13 bases between. Germline assignment: CDR1 SGHTA and CDR2 FQGNSA. CDR3 length: 15 residues. The CDR3 DNA sequence: TGTGCCAGCAGCCGGGGGGCGAGGCTGAACACTGAAGCTTTCTTT. Protein: CASSRGARLNTEAFF. Full variable domain (outside the CDR3, taken from reference TRBV7-2 and TRBJ1-1): GAGVSQSPSNKVTEKGKDVELRCDPISGHTALYWYRQSLGQGLEFLIYFQGNSAPDKSGLPSDRFSAERTGGSVSTLTIQRTQQEDSAVYLCASSRGARLNTEAFFGQGTRLTVV.

The chain employs TRBV24-1 and TRBJ2-2; tentative D call: TRBD2 (7 bases). Trimming shortened V by 5 bases and J by 0 bases, and 12 bases separated the two germline ends. The germline CDR1 and CDR2 sequences are KGHDR and SFDVKD. The CDR3 has 16 amino acids. As DNA, the CDR3 is TGTGCCACCAGTGTATCGGGGGGCACGAACACCGGGGAGCTGTTTTTT. The encoded protein is CATSVSGGTNTGELFF.

The genes are TRBV5-1 and TRBJ1-4; a weak D match, TRBD1 (6 bases). Per the germline V gene, CDR1 is SGHRS and CDR2 is YFSETQ. V lost 3 bases to trimming and J lost 8 bases, with 17 bases between them. CDR3 length: 15 amino acids. CDR3 sequence (DNA): TGCGCCAGCAGCTCCGGGGGGGCGCGTGTGGAAAAACTGTTTTTT. Protein: CASSSGGARVEKLFF.

Only a few counts were recorded for this clone. The V call is TRBV7-2, the J call TRBJ2-7; tentative D call: TRBD2 (6 bases). Germline V gene data show CDR1 as SGHTA and CDR2 as FQGNSA. The V and J ends lost 5 bases and 2 bases respectively, with 13 bases between them. The CDR3 contains 14 residues. DNA of the CDR3: TGTGCCAGCAGCACGGCCCTAGCGACCTACGAGCAGTACTTC. Translated: CASSTALATYEQYF.

The CDR3 DNA reads as TGTGCCAGCAGCTTAAGATCAGGTGGACCGGGGGGAACCCAGTACTTC. This gives the protein CASSLRSGGPGGTQYF. The rearrangement links TRBV7-3 to TRBJ2-5; 7 nucleotides agree with TRBD2. V dropped 1 base and J dropped 8; count of bases not matched to a gene: 13. Germline CDR1 reads SGHTA; CDR2 reads FQGTGA. The CDR3 covers 16 residues.